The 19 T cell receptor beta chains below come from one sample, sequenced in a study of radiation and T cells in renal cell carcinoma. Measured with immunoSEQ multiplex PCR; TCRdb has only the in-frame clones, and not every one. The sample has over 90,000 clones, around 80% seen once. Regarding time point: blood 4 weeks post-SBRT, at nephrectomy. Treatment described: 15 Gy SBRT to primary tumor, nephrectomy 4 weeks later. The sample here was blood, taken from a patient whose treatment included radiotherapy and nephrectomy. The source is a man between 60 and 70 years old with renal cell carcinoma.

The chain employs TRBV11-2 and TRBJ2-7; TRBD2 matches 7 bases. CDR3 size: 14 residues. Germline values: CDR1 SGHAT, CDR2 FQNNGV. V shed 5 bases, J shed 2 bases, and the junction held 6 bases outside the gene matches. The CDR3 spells CASSVAGVTYEQYF. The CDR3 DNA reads TGTGCCAGCAGCGTCGCGGGAGTCACCTACGAGCAGTACTTC.

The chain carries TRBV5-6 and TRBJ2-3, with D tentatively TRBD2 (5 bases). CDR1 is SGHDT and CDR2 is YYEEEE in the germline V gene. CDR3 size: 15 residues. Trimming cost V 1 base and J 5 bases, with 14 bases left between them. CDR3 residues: CASSLRGLGQDTQYF. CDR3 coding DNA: TGTGCCAGCAGCTTGCGCGGGCTGGGCCAAGATACGCAGTATTTT. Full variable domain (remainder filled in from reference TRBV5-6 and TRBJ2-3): DAGVTQSPTHLIKTRGQQVTLRCSPKSGHDTVSWYQQALGQGPQFIFQYYEEEERQRGNFPDRFSGHQFPNYSSELNVNALLLGDSALYLCASSLRGLGQDTQYFGPGTRLTVL.

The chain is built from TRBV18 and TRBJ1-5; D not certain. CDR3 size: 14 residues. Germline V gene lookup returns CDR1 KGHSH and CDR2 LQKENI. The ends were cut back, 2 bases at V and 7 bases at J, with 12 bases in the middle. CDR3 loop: CASSPEGSGQPQHF. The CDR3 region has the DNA TGTGCCAGCTCACCAGAAGGTTCTGGACAGCCCCAGCATTTT.

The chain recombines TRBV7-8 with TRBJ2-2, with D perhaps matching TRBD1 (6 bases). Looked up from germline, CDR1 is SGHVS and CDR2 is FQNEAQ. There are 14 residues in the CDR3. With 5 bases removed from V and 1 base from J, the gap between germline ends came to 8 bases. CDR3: CASSPRGNTGELFF. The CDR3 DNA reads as TGTGCCAGCAGCCCCAGGGGGAACACCGGGGAGCTGTTTTTT. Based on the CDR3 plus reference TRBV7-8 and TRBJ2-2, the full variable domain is GAGVSQSPRYKVAKRGQDVALRCDPISGHVSLFWYQQALGQGPEFLTYFQNEAQLDKSGLPSDRFFAERPEGSVSTLKIQRTQQEDSAVYLCASSPRGNTGELFFGEGSRLTVL.

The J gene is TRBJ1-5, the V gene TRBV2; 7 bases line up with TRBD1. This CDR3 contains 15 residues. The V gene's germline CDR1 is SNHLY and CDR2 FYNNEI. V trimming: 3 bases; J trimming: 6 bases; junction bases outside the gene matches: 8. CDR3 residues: CASSETGTRGQPQHF. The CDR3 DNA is TGTGCCAGCAGTGAGACAGGGACGCGCGGTCAGCCCCAGCATTTT. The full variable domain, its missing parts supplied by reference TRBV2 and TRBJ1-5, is EPEVTQTPSHQVTQMGQEVILRCVPISNHLYFYWYRQILGQKVEFLVSFYNNEISEKSEIFDDQFSVERPDGSNFTLKIRSTKLEDSAMYFCASSETGTRGQPQHFGDGTRLSIL.

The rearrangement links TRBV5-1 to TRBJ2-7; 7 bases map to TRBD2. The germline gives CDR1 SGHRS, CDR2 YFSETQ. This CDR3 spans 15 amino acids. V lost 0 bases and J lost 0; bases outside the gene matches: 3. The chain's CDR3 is CASSLAGTTSYEQYF. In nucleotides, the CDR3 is TGCGCCAGCAGCTTGGCCGGGACTACCTCCTACGAGCAGTACTTC.

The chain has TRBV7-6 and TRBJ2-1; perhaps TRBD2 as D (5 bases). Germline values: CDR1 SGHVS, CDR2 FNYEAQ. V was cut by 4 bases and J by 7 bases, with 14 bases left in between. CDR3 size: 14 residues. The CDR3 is CASSSPSGNNEQFF. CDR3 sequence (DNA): TGTGCCAGCAGCTCCCCCAGCGGAAATAATGAGCAGTTCTTC.

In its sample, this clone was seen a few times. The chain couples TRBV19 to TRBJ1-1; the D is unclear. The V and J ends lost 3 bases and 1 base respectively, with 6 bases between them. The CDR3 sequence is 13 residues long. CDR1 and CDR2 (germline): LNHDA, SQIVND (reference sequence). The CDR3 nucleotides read TGTGCCAGTAGTATTGATTCGAACACTGAAGCTTTCTTT. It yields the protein CASSIDSNTEAFF.

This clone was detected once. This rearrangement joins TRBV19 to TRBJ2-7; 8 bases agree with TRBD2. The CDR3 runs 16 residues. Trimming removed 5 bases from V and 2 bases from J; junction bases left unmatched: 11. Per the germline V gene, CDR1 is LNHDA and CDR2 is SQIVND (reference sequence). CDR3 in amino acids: CASSVSTSGGTYEQYF. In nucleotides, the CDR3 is TGTGCCAGTAGTGTCTCAACTAGCGGAGGAACCTACGAGCAGTACTTC. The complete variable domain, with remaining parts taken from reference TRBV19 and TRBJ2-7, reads DGGITQSPKYLFRKEGQNVTLSCEQNLNHDAMYWYRQDPGQGLRLIYYSQIVNDFQKGDIAEGYSVSREKKESFPLTVTSAQKNPTAFYLCASSVSTSGGTYEQYFGPGTRLTVT.

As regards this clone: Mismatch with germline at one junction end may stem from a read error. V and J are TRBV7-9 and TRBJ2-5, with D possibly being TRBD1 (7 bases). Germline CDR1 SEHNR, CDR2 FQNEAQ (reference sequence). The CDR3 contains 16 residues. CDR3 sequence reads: CASSQDGGTAQETQYF. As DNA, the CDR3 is TGCGCCAGCAGCCAAGATGGGGGGACAGCCCAAGAGACCCAGTACTTC.

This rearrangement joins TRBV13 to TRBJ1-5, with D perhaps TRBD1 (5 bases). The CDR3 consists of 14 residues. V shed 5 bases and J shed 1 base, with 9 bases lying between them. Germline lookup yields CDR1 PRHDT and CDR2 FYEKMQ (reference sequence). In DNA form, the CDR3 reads TGTGCCAGCAGCCCAGGACACAGCAATCAGCCCCAGCATTTT. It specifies CASSPGHSNQPQHF.

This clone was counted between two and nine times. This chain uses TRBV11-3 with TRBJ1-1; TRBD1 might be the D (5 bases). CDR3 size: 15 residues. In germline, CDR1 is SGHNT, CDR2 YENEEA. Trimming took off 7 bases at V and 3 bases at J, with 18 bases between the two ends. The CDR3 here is CASNLGEGADTEAFF. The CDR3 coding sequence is TGTGCCAGCAACCTGGGGGAGGGCGCGGACACTGAAGCTTTCTTT.

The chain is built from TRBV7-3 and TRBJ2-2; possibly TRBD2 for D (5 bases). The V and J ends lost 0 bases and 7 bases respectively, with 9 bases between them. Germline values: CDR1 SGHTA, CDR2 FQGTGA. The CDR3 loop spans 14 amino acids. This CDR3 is CASSLTPGIGELFF. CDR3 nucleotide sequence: TGTGCCAGCAGCTTAACACCCGGGATCGGGGAGCTGTTTTTT.

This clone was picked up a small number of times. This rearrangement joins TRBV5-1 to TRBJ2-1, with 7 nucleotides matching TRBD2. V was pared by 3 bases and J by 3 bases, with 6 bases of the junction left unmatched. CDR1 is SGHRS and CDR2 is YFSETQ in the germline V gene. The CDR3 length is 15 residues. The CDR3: CASSSQRGDYNEQFF. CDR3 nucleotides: TGCGCCAGCAGCTCGCAGCGGGGCGACTACAATGAGCAGTTCTTC.

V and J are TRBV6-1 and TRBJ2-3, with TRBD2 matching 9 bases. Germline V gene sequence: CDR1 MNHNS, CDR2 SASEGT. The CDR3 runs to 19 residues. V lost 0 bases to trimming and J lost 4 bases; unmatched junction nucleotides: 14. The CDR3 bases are TGTGCCAGCAGTGAAGCGCTTTCCCTAGGCGGGAGGGTGGCAGATACGCAGTATTTT. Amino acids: CASSEALSLGGRVADTQYF.

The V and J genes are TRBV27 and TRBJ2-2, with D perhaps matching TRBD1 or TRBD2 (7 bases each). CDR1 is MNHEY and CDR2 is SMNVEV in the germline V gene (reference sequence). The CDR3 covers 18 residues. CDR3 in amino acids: CPLMTGSLAATNTGELFF. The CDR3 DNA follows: TGTCCCCTCATGACAGGGAGTCTAGCGGCAACGAACACCGGGGAGCTGTTTTTT.

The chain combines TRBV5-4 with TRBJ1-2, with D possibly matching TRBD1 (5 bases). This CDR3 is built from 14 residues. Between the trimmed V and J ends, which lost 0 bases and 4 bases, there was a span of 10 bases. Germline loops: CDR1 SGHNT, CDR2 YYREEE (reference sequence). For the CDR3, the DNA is TGTGCCAGCAGCTTGGATCAGGGAGGCTATGGCTACACCTTC. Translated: CASSLDQGGYGYTF.

In DNA form, the CDR3 reads TGTGCCAGCAGCTGGGGGGGGTACCCCACAGATACGCAGTATTTT. Its translation is CASSWGGYPTDTQYF. The V and J genes are TRBV11-3 and TRBJ2-3; 7 bases are shared with TRBD2. This CDR3 has 15 residues. Germline V gives CDR1 SGHNT, CDR2 YENEEA. With V trimmed by 4 bases and J by 2 bases, 6 bases remained unmatched.

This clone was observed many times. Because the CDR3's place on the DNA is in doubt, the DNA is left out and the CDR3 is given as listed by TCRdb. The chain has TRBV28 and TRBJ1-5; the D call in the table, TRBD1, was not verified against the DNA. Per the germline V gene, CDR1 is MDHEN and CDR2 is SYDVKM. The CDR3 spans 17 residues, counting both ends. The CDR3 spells CASSSSTGTLSNQPQHF.